This T cell receptor beta chain appears in the sequencing data of a study of T cells in women clearing cervical HPV infection. Measured with immunoSEQ multiplex PCR; TCRdb has only the in-frame clones, and not every one. This repertoire includes tens of thousands of clones. Germline CDR1 is KGHSH and CDR2 is LQKENI. This CDR3 contains 12 residues. To note about this clone: The read ends 3 residues before the CDR3 terminus; that terminus is restored from the germline J gene.

The sequenced material came from blood buffy coat. This sequence joins TRBV18 and TRBJ1-2; D is perhaps TRBD1 (5 bases). This receptor was obtained from a woman aged 18 to 75 with a cervical HPV16 infection that either progressed to CIN3+ or cleared (not recorded which). CDR3 DNA, as far as it was read: TGTGCCAGCTCACCTACAGGTAACGAC. Translating gives CASSPTGND. The CDR3 as a whole reads CASSPTGNDYTF.